Included here is one TCR beta chain sequence, with context. Its target is unknown. The entry originates in a study of OX40 agonist ivuxolimab in advanced cancers. Turning to the study itself: Each dose-escalation patient presented with hepatocellular carcinoma, melanoma, renal cell or head and neck cancer. Earlier anti-PD-1, anti-PD-L1 or anti-CTLA-4 therapy was permitted; roughly 37% had received some. The study, taken as a whole, reports: Within 6 weeks, CD4+ and CD8+ blood T cells expanded clonally at 0.1 to 3.0 mg/kg. Averaged across samples, CD8+ T cells carried more expanded clones than CD4+ did.

The germline V gene encodes CDR1 SGHAT and CDR2 FQNNGV. J gave up 0 bases and V 5 bases, and 7 bases lay outside the gene matches. The CDR3 has 16 residues. The table came from immunoSEQ multiplex PCR; TCRdb's copy has only in-frame clones and leaves some out. The sample yields roughly 60,000 clones, roughly 80% seen once. The rearrangement links TRBV11-2 to TRBJ2-1; 7 bases are a match to TRBD1. This receptor was taken from an adult with an advanced solid tumor such as melanoma, head and neck, liver or kidney cancer. The sequencing used CD4+ or CD8+ T cells sorted from blood, collected in a trial of the OX40 agonist ivuxolimab. CDR3 residues: CASSPFRGSSYNEQFF. For the CDR3, the DNA is TGTGCCAGCAGCCCCTTCAGGGGGAGCTCCTACAATGAGCAGTTCTTC.